This T cell receptor beta chain was documented in a study of cytomegalovirus exposure and HLA in healthy donors. A word on this clone: Its antigen is undetermined.

General study results and limits: Rare sequences made up most TCRs, while some public TCRs were found in many donors. Based on reports, TCR beta sequences accurately predicted HLA-A and HLA-B alleles for most subjects. Several of the most significant clusters appeared, in a later analysis, to be linked to common viral pathogens.

Primers: 60 Vbeta forward and 13 Jbeta reverse. Method: immunoSEQ multiplex PCR; TCRdb's copy keeps in-frame clones and lacks some. Of about 150,000 clones in the sample, roughly two thirds were seen once. This TCR was recovered from a woman aged 18-29 years in good health and CMV-seropositive. The sequenced sample consisted of PBMCs.

The CDR3 sequence: CASSQDFGGERQYF. CDR3 nucleotide sequence: TGCGCCAGCAGCCAAGATTTCGGGGGAGAGCGGCAGTACTTC. The V gene is TRBV4-3, the J gene TRBJ2-7; D might be TRBD2 (6 bases). CDR3 length: 14 amino acids. Trimming left V 0 bases short and J 9 bases short, with 15 bases between. Germline V gene sequence: CDR1 LGHNA, CDR2 YSLEER.